A single TCR beta chain is shown here with its context. Antigen specificity is unknown. The PCR had 60 Vbeta and 13 Jbeta primers. Original processing methods: Per a later analysis, the number of unique TCR beta chains was about 80 million, of which around 10 million were shared. Profiling relied on immunoSEQ multiplex PCR, and the TCRdb table lists in-frame clones only, not all of them. That table furnishes V, J and clone size, whereas the DNA furnished D and trimming. Among about 86,000 clones, around 74% were seen once, and the ten largest hold over 5%. The sample comes from a study of cytomegalovirus exposure and HLA in healthy donors. General study points: A later analysis showed TCR association rates differing by HLA locus, peaking at DRB1 and lowest at HLA-C. Relative to equally common others, HLA-associated TCR beta chains showed greater clonal expansion in a later analysis.

CDR1 is SGDLS, CDR2 YYNGEE, per germline. The CDR3 sequence is 17 residues long. V dropped 3 bases and J dropped 0 bases, with 18 bases sitting between them. This TCR came from a woman aged 45-60 years in good health and CMV-seropositive. This chain links TRBV9 with TRBJ1-1, with D perhaps matching TRBD1 (5 bases). Input material: PBMCs. For the CDR3, the DNA is TGTGCCAGCAGCGAAAGACAGTCCGATCCTTTGAACACTGAAGCTTTCTTT. Translated: CASSERQSDPLNTEAFF.